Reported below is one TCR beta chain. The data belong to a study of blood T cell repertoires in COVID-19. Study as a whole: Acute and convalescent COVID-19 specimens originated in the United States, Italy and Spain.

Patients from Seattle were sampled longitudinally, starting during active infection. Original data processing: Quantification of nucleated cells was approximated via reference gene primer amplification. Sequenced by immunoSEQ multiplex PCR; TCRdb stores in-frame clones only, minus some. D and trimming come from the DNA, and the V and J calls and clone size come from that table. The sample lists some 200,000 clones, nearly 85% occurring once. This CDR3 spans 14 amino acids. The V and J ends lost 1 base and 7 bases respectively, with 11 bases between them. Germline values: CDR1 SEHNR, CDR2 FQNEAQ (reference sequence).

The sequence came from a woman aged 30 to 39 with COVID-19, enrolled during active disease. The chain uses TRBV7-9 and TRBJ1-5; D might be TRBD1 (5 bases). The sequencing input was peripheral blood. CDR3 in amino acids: CASSLDRWEQPQHF. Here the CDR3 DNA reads TGTGCCAGCAGCTTAGACAGGTGGGAACAGCCCCAGCATTTT.